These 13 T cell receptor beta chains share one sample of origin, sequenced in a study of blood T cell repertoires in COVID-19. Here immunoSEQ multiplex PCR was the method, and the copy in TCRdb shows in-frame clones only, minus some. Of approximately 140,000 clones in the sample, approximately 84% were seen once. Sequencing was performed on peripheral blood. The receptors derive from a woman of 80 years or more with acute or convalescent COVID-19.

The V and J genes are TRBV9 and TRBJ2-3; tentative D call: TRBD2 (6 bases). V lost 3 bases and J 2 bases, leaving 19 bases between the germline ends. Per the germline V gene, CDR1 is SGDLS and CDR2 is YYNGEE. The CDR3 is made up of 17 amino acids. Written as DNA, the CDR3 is TGTGCCAGCAGCGGCCCGGTTGGCGGGATGAACACAGATACGCAGTATTTT. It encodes CASSGPVGGMNTDTQYF.

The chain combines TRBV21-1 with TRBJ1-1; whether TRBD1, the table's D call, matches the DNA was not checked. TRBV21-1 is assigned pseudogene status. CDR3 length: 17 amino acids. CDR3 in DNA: TGTGCCAGCAGCACCCGGTGCATAGGGGCAGGGAACACTGAAGCTTTCTTT. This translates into CASSTRCIGAGNTEAFF.

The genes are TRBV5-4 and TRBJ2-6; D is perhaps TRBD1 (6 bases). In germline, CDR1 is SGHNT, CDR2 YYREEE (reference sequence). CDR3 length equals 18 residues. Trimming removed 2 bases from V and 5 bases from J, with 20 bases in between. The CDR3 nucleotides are TGTGCCAGCAGCTTACCGACAGGAGATACGCCCAGGGCCAACGTCCTGACTTTC. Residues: CASSLPTGDTPRANVLTF.

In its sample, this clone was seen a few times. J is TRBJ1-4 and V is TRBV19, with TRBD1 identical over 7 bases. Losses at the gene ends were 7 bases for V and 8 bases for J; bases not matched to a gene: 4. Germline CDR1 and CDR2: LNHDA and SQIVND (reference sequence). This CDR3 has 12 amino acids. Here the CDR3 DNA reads TGTGCCAGTATGGACAGGCAGGAAAAACTGTTTTTT. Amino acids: CASMDRQEKLFF.

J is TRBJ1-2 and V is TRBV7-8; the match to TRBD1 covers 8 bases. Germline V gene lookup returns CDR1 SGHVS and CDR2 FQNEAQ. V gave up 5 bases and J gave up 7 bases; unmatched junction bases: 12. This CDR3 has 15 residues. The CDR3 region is CASSVRTSGGSGYTF. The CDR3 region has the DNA TGTGCCAGCAGCGTGAGAACTTCAGGGGGCAGTGGCTACACCTTC.

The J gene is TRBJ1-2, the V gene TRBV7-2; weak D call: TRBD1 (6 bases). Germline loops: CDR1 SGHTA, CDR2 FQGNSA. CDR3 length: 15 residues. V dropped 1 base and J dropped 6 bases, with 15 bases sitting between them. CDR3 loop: CASSLVNRRGHGYTF. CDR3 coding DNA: TGTGCCAGCAGCTTAGTGAATCGCAGGGGACATGGCTACACCTTC.

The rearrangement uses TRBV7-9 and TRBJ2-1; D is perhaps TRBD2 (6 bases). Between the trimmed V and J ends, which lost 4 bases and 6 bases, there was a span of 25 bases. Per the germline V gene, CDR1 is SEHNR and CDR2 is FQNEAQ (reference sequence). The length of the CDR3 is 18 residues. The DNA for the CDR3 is TGTGCCAGCAGCTCCGAACGGGGTTGGGGGGTAGTTGGCAATGAGCAGTTCTTC. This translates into CASSSERGWGVVGNEQFF.

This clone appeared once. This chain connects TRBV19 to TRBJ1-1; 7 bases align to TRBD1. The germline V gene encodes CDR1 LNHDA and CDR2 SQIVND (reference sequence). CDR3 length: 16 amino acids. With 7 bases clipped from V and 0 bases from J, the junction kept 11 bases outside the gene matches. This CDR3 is CASTSGAGGMNTEAFF. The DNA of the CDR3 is TGTGCCAGTACCTCTGGGGCAGGGGGTATGAACACTGAAGCTTTCTTT.

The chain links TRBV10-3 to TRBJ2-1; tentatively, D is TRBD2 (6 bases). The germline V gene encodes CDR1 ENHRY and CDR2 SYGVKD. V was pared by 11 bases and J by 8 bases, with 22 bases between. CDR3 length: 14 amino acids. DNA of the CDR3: TGTGCCGCGGCATCTAGCGCACAAACCGATGAGCAGTTCTTC. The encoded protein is CAAASSAQTDEQFF.

CDR3 sequence (DNA): TGTGCCAGCAGCTCTCCAACGGGACTCCTGCAGTACTTC. Its protein product is CASSSPTGLLQYF. This chain joins TRBV11-2 and TRBJ2-7; weak D call: TRBD2 (6 bases). With 4 bases removed from V and 9 bases from J, the gap between germline ends came to 16 bases. Germline V gives CDR1 SGHAT, CDR2 FQNNGV. The CDR3 spans 13 residues.

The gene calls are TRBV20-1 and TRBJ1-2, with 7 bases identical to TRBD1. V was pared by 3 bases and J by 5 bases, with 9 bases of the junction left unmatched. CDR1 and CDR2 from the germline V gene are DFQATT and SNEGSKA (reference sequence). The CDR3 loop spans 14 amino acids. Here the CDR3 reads CSASGTDARYGYTF. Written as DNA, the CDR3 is TGCAGTGCTAGTGGGACAGACGCTCGATATGGCTACACCTTC.

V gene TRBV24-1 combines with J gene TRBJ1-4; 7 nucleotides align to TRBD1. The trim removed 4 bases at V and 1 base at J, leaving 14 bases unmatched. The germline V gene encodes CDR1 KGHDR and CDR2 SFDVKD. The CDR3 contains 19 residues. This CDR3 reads CATSDQSGTVVGTNEKLFF. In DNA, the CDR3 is TGTGCCACCAGTGACCAATCTGGGACAGTGGTTGGAACTAATGAAAAACTGTTTTTT.

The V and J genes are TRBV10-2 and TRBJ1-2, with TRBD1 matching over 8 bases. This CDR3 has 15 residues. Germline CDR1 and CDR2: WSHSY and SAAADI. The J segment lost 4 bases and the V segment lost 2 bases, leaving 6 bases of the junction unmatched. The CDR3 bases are TGCGCCAGCAGTGAGAACCAGGGGGCGGGCTATGGCTACACCTTC. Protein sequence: CASSENQGAGYGYTF.